This T cell receptor beta chain was sequenced in a study of CD8+ T cells in alopecia areata. This sample's treatment: oral pan-JAK inhibitor, 5-10 mg twice daily. cDNA serving as the sequencing template came from extracted, reverse transcribed RNA. Produced via immunoSEQ multiplex PCR; TCRdb's table is partial and in-frame only. The table records approximately 280,000 clones, nearly 60% of them present only once. Broader study findings: TCR sharing across patients was less clear than in mice, possibly HLA-related. Significant decreases in scalp clonality and expanded CD8+ clones followed tofacitinib treatment.

This clone was recorded a few times. Its antigen is unidentified. This material consisted of CD4+ T cells sorted from blood, taken at week 24, from a patient treated with tofacitinib. The receptor comes from a human donor with alopecia areata.

CDR3 in DNA: TGTGCCAGTACTCTCAGGGACACTGAAGCTTTCTTT. It codes for CASTLRDTEAFF. The chain uses TRBV19 and TRBJ1-1, with D tentatively TRBD1 (5 bases). CDR3 length: 12 residues. CDR1 LNHDA and CDR2 SQIVND come from the germline V gene (reference sequence). Trimming cost V 7 bases and J 3 bases, with 9 bases left between them.